The 26 T cell receptor beta chains below all came from one sample that was sequenced in a study of blood T cell repertoires in COVID-19. Sequencing used immunoSEQ multiplex PCR; TCRdb keeps in-frame clones, though not all of them. The table has approximately 23,000 clones, about 87% seen once. Sequenced input: peripheral blood. Receptors were obtained from a woman over 75 with active COVID-19.

This clone was found a few times. The chain is built from TRBV7-3 and TRBJ1-1, with D maybe TRBD1 (5 bases). Trimming removed 1 base from V and 4 bases from J, with 10 bases in between. Germline values: CDR1 SGHTA, CDR2 FQGTGA. CDR3 length: 14 amino acids. For the CDR3, the DNA is TGTGCCAGCAGCTTAAAGGCAGGGATCACTGAAGCTTTCTTT. This gives the protein CASSLKAGITEAFF.

The sample holds a few counts of this clone. The CDR3 sequence is CASSPTTGGYGYTF. Here the CDR3 DNA reads TGTGCCAGCAGCCCAACAACAGGGGGCTATGGCTACACCTTC. This chain links TRBV4-2 with TRBJ1-2; TRBD1 aligns across 8 bases. V dropped 4 bases and J dropped 4; count of bases not matched to a gene: 5. Germline CDR1 and CDR2: LGHNA and YNFKEQ. The CDR3 has 14 amino acids.

The chain combines TRBV2 with TRBJ2-2, with D tentatively TRBD2 (6 bases). There are 15 residues in the CDR3. Germline V CDR1 and CDR2: SNHLY, FYNNEI. V was trimmed by 1 base and J by 1 base, leaving 7 bases between them. CDR3 in amino acids: CASSEGGVNTGELFF. DNA of the CDR3: TGTGCCAGCAGTGAAGGGGGGGTGAACACCGGGGAGCTGTTTTTT.

This rearrangement joins TRBV19 to TRBJ2-7; D might be TRBD1 (5 bases). V was cut by 10 bases and J by 0 bases, with 16 bases left in between. Looked up from germline, CDR1 is LNHDA and CDR2 is SQIVND (reference sequence). The length of the CDR3 is 14 residues. The CDR3 is CATKAGYFSYEQYF. CDR3 nucleotides: TGTGCCACGAAAGCAGGGTACTTCTCCTACGAGCAGTACTTC.

The chain has TRBV12-2 and TRBJ2-7; the table's D gene call, TRBD1, was not cross checked with the DNA. TRBV12-2 represents a pseudogene. The CDR3 length is 14 residues. The CDR3 loop reads CASRRDRVSYEQYF. The CDR3 DNA sequence: TGTGCAAGTCGCCGGGACAGGGTCTCCTACGAGCAGTACTTC.

This clone was observed a few times. This sequence joins TRBV7-6 and TRBJ2-1, with D possibly being TRBD2 (7 bases). V was shortened by 0 bases and J by 2 bases, with 11 bases between the two germline ends. Per the germline V gene, CDR1 is SGHVS and CDR2 is FNYEAQ. This CDR3 is 16 amino acids long. The CDR3 sequence is CASSLAGGVTYNEQFF. The CDR3, as DNA: TGTGCCAGCAGCTTAGCAGGGGGGGTAACCTACAATGAGCAGTTCTTC.

The V gene is TRBV27, the J gene TRBJ1-4, with TRBD1 as a possible D gene (5 bases). Germline V gene data show CDR1 as MNHEY and CDR2 as SMNVEV (reference sequence). This CDR3 has 12 residues. Trimming removed 6 bases at V and 5 bases at J, with 7 bases between. The DNA for the CDR3 is TGTGCCAGCAGGCAGGGAAATGAAAAACTGTTTTTT. This translates into CASRQGNEKLFF.

This clone has just a few counts. The chain has TRBV7-9 and TRBJ2-7, with TRBD2 as a possible D gene (5 bases). The germline CDR1 and CDR2 sequences are SEHNR and FQNEAQ (reference sequence). The CDR3 loop spans 16 amino acids. Deletions cut 5 bases from V and 0 bases from J, with 17 bases between. CDR3 sequence: CASSPREGFSSYEQYF. The CDR3 bases are TGTGCCAGCAGCCCCCGAGAGGGCTTCAGCTCCTACGAGCAGTACTTC.

The chain employs TRBV29-1 and TRBJ2-2, with no clear D. Trimming removed 5 bases from V and 4 bases from J, with 8 bases in between. The CDR3 length is 12 residues. Germline-derived CDR1 and CDR2 are SQVTM and ANQGSEA. Written as DNA, the CDR3 is TGCAGCGTTCAACAGCCCACCGGGGAGCTGTTTTTT. Amino acid sequence: CSVQQPTGELFF.

The rearrangement uses TRBV2 and TRBJ2-6, with D tentatively TRBD1 (5 bases). Germline loops: CDR1 SNHLY, CDR2 FYNNEI. The ends were cut back, 5 bases at V and 2 bases at J, with 19 bases in the middle. This CDR3 region has 18 residues. The chain's CDR3 is CASSYRLVREAGANVLTF. The CDR3, as DNA: TGTGCCAGCAGTTACAGGTTGGTCCGAGAGGCTGGGGCCAACGTCCTGACTTTC.

The V and J genes are TRBV5-5 and TRBJ1-5; D gene ambiguous. The germline CDR1 and CDR2 sequences are SGHKS and YYEKEE (reference sequence). This CDR3 is built from 18 residues. Trimming left V 0 bases short and J 1 base short, with 17 bases between. CDR3 DNA sequence: TGTGCCAGCAGCTTGGGTGCCGGGATAATAAGCAGCAATCAGCCCCAGCATTTT. Translated, it gives CASSLGAGIISSNQPQHF.

The chain joins TRBV28 to TRBJ2-6; D might be TRBD2 (5 bases). V dropped 0 bases and J dropped 2 bases, with 26 bases sitting between them. The CDR3 length is 22 residues. Germline V CDR1 and CDR2: MDHEN, SYDVKM. The CDR3 DNA reads TGTGCCAGCAGTTTATGGTCCGTCAAGGACTCCGTCGTCTCTCCTGGGGCCAACGTCCTGACTTTC. Protein sequence: CASSLWSVKDSVVSPGANVLTF.

This clone was counted between two and nine times. The rearrangement uses TRBV6-5 and TRBJ2-7, with 8 bases fitting TRBD1. Germline V gene data show CDR1 as MNHEY and CDR2 as SVGAGI. V lost 5 bases to trimming and J lost 10 bases; unmatched junction nucleotides: 13. CDR3 length: 14 amino acids. DNA of the CDR3: TGTGCCAGCAGTACTCCTACGGGACAGGCATCCCAGTACTTC. Translating it yields CASSTPTGQASQYF.

The rearrangement joins TRBV5-1 to TRBJ1-1; maybe TRBD1 (6 bases). The CDR3 is 13 amino acids. V dropped 3 bases and J dropped 5 bases, with 11 bases sitting between them. Germline V gene lookup returns CDR1 SGHRS and CDR2 YFSETQ. CDR3 nucleotide sequence: TGCGCCAGCAGCTCCCTAGGGGGTACTGAAGCTTTCTTT. As protein: CASSSLGGTEAFF. The whole variable domain, filled in from reference TRBV5-1 and TRBJ1-1, reads KAGVTQTPRYLIKTRGQQVTLSCSPISGHRSVSWYQQTPGQGLQFLFEYFSETQRNKGNFPGRFSGRQFSNSRSEMNVSTLELGDSALYLCASSSLGGTEAFFGQGTRLTVV.

DNA for the CDR3: TGTGCCAGCAGTGAATATCTACGGGGAACCCACGGCTACACCTTC. This codes for CASSEYLRGTHGYTF. The gene calls are TRBV25-1 and TRBJ1-2; D is unresolved. Trimming took 0 bases from V and 8 from J, leaving 16 bases between them. The germline CDR1 and CDR2 sequences are MGHDK and SYGVNS. This CDR3 contains 15 residues.

The chain recombines TRBV19 with TRBJ2-2; TRBD2 aligns across 7 bases. V shed 7 bases, J shed 7 bases, and the junction held 9 bases outside the gene matches. The germline V gene encodes CDR1 LNHDA and CDR2 SQIVND (reference sequence). The CDR3 length is 14 residues. DNA of the CDR3: TGTGCCAGTATTGGAAGGGAGGGGCACGGGGAGCTGTTTTTT. Translating it yields CASIGREGHGELFF.

V and J are TRBV6-6 and TRBJ1-4, with 7 bases aligning to TRBD1. This CDR3 region has 15 residues. Unmatched junction bases numbered 7, after V lost 6 bases and J lost 3 bases. Germline CDR1 and CDR2: MNHNY and SVGAGI (reference sequence). CDR3 DNA sequence: TGTGCCAGCAGGAAGACAGGGCTATCTAATGAAAAACTGTTTTTT. Its translation: CASRKTGLSNEKLFF.

The chain has TRBV3-1 (or the pseudogene TRBV3-2) and TRBJ2-2, with 11 bases identical to TRBD2. V dropped 6 bases and J dropped 5; count of bases not matched to a gene: 5. The CDR3 runs 15 residues. Germline-derived CDR1 and CDR2 are LGHDT and YNNKEL (reference sequence). CDR3 nucleotide sequence: TGTGCCAGCAGACCTAGCGGGGGGAATACCGGGGAGCTGTTTTTT. Translating gives CASRPSGGNTGELFF.

The rearrangement links TRBV7-9 to TRBJ2-1; 8 nucleotides agree with TRBD1. The CDR3 has 16 residues. Germline values: CDR1 SEHNR, CDR2 FQNEAQ (reference sequence). V lost 5 bases to trimming and J lost 7 bases; unmatched junction nucleotides: 13. The CDR3 DNA reads TGTGCCAGCAGCCTCTTGCCGGGACAGGTGAGAAATGAGCAGTTCTTC. Its translation is CASSLLPGQVRNEQFF.

This clone was recorded a few times. The chain carries TRBV6-4 and TRBJ2-3; 7 bases map to TRBD2. V lost 5 bases and J lost 5; bases outside the gene matches: 13. The CDR3 runs 16 residues. Germline V gene sequence: CDR1 MRHNA, CDR2 SNTAGT. The CDR3 region has the DNA TGTGCCAGCAGTCGTTCGAGAGGACCGGGGGGAGATACGCAGTATTTT. Amino acids: CASSRSRGPGGDTQYF.

V is TRBV4-1 and J is TRBJ1-1; 7 bases line up with TRBD1. V shed 5 bases and J 2 bases; nucleotides not matched to a gene: 2. Germline V gene data show CDR1 as MGHRA and CDR2 as YSYEKL. The CDR3 spans 13 residues. Here the CDR3 DNA reads TGCGCCAGCAGCGGACAGGTAAACACTGAAGCTTTCTTT. Translation: CASSGQVNTEAFF.

The gene calls are TRBV7-8 and TRBJ2-5; D unresolved. Per germline, CDR1 SGHVS and CDR2 FQNEAQ. This CDR3 region has 13 residues. V lost 2 bases and J lost 5, with 9 bases in between. As DNA, the CDR3 is TGTGCCAGCAGCTTATCCCAGAAGGAGACCCAGTACTTC. Residues: CASSLSQKETQYF.

The chain couples TRBV9 to TRBJ1-1, with D possibly matching TRBD1 (5 bases). Trimming pared 1 base from V and 0 bases from J, leaving 10 bases between. Germline V CDR1 and CDR2: SGDLS, YYNGEE. This CDR3 comprises 15 residues. The CDR3 is CASSVQGSMNTEAFF. The CDR3 coding sequence is TGTGCCAGCAGCGTACAGGGTTCCATGAACACTGAAGCTTTCTTT.

The CDR3 loop reads CASSPYRNNPYGYTF. In nucleotides, the CDR3 is TGTGCCAGCAGCCCGTACAGGAATAACCCTTATGGCTACACCTTC. The chain recombines TRBV5-6 with TRBJ1-2, with a possible D match to TRBD1 (5 bases). Trimming took 4 bases from V and 5 from J, leaving 18 bases between them. CDR3 length: 15 residues. Germline V gives CDR1 SGHDT, CDR2 YYEEEE.

The gene calls are TRBV7-9 and TRBJ2-7; D remains ambiguous. Deletions cut 5 bases from V and 2 bases from J, with 10 bases between. Germline V gene sequence: CDR1 SEHNR, CDR2 FQNEAQ (reference sequence). CDR3 size: 13 residues. The CDR3 here is CASSAPSAYEQYF. CDR3 DNA sequence: TGTGCCAGCAGCGCCCCGTCGGCCTACGAGCAGTACTTC.

This clone was seen once. The CDR3 loop is CASSSRDRGPQETQYF. The CDR3 nucleotides are TGTGCCAGCAGTAGCCGGGACAGGGGGCCCCAAGAGACCCAGTACTTC. The rearrangement joins TRBV25-1 to TRBJ2-5, with 12 nucleotides matching TRBD1. This CDR3 comprises 16 residues. Germline values: CDR1 MGHDK, CDR2 SYGVNS. V lost 5 bases to trimming and J lost 1 base; unmatched junction nucleotides: 5.